The 5 T cell receptor beta chains reported below all come from one sample, sequenced in a study of blood T cell dynamics during melanoma immunotherapy. Only in-frame clones appear in the TCRdb table, and some are missing; sequencing was by immunoSEQ multiplex PCR. Of roughly 10,000 clones listed, about 87% are singletons. This sample's time point: pre-treatment baseline. Source: blood, taken from a patient treated with checkpoint blockade. These receptors were collected from a human donor with melanoma.

V and J are TRBV5-1 and TRBJ2-5; 7 bases map to TRBD1. J gave up 4 bases and V 3 bases, and 9 bases lay outside the gene matches. This CDR3 has 15 residues. The germline V gene has CDR1 SGHRS and CDR2 YFSETQ. The DNA for the CDR3 is TGCGCCAGCAGCTCCTCCGGGACAGCAGGAGAGACCCAGTACTTC. It yields the protein CASSSSGTAGETQYF. The full variable domain, in which reference TRBV5-1 and TRBJ2-5 provide the parts outside the CDR3, is KAGVTQTPRYLIKTRGQQVTLSCSPISGHRSVSWYQQTPGQGLQFLFEYFSETQRNKGNFPGRFSGRQFSNSRSEMNVSTLELGDSALYLCASSSSGTAGETQYFGPGTRLLVL.

The chain employs TRBV5-1 and TRBJ2-1; D possibly corresponds to TRBD2 (6 bases). The V end lost 4 bases, the J end lost 4 bases, and 9 bases lay between the germline ends. The CDR3 loop spans 13 amino acids. Looked up from germline, CDR1 is SGHRS and CDR2 is YFSETQ. CDR3 residues: CASSRGNYNEQFF. The CDR3 DNA reads TGCGCCAGCAGCCGGGGGAATTACAATGAGCAGTTCTTC.

This chain connects TRBV6-5 to TRBJ2-3; no firm D call. There are 14 residues in the CDR3. Trimming took 7 bases from V and 2 from J, leaving 13 bases between them. Per germline, CDR1 MNHEY and CDR2 SVGAGI. CDR3 bases: TGTGCCAGCAAAATCAGCGCCTCCACAGATACGCAGTATTTT. It specifies CASKISASTDTQYF.

This clone has only one observation. The J gene is TRBJ2-3, the V gene TRBV7-3; 8 nucleotides align to TRBD2. Trimming cost V 2 bases and J 4 bases; bases outside gene matches: 5. CDR3 size: 15 residues. The germline V gene has CDR1 SGHTA and CDR2 FQGTGA. The CDR3 reads CASSLGLAGPDTQYF. CDR3 DNA: TGTGCCAGCAGCTTAGGCCTAGCGGGTCCAGATACGCAGTATTTT.

The chain couples TRBV7-8 to TRBJ1-1, with unresolved D. This CDR3 has 14 amino acids. The germline CDR1 and CDR2 sequences are SGHVS and FQNEAQ. Trimming removed 1 base from V and 2 bases from J, with 8 bases in between. This CDR3 reads CASSLVLGNTEAFF. The CDR3, as DNA: TGTGCCAGCAGCTTAGTTTTGGGTAACACTGAAGCTTTCTTT.